These 29 T cell receptor beta chains were all obtained from the same sample, sequenced in a study of blood T cell repertoires in COVID-19. This table comes from immunoSEQ multiplex PCR, and its TCRdb copy is limited to in-frame clones, with some not included. The data show about 180,000 clones, approximately 83% seen once. Material: peripheral blood. The receptors derive from a man aged 55 to 70 with acute or convalescent COVID-19.

The chain uses TRBV5-4 and TRBJ2-7, with TRBD1 identical over 8 bases. Germline trimming cut 1 base from V and 5 bases from J; bases unmatched to any gene: 8. CDR1 and CDR2 from the germline V gene are SGHNT and YYREEE (reference sequence). The CDR3 extends over 15 amino acids. This CDR3 is CASSLNRGYPDEQYF. The CDR3 nucleotides are TGTGCCAGCAGCTTGAACAGGGGGTATCCGGACGAGCAGTACTTC.

The chain carries TRBV20-1 and TRBJ2-7; 7 nucleotides match TRBD1. Trimming took 3 bases from V and 1 from J; bases not matched to a gene: 12. The CDR3 has 16 amino acids. Looked up from germline, CDR1 is DFQATT and CDR2 is SNEGSKA (reference sequence). This CDR3 reads CSASAPGTAMSYEQYF. CDR3 in DNA: TGCAGTGCTAGTGCACCGGGGACAGCCATGTCCTACGAGCAGTACTTC.

The rearrangement uses TRBV19 and TRBJ2-7, with 11 bases lining up with TRBD2. Looked up from germline, CDR1 is LNHDA and CDR2 is SQIVND (reference sequence). The CDR3 is 15 amino acids. The J segment lost 5 bases and the V segment lost 1 base, leaving 4 bases of the junction unmatched. The CDR3 here is CASSIGQTSGNEQYF. The CDR3, as DNA: TGTGCCAGTAGTATAGGACAGACTAGCGGGAACGAGCAGTACTTC.

The chain links TRBV19 to TRBJ2-2, with 8 bases that match TRBD2. CDR3 length: 14 amino acids. The ends lost 1 base at V and 7 bases at J; junction bases unmatched: 2. From germline, CDR1 is LNHDA and CDR2 SQIVND (reference sequence). DNA of the CDR3: TGTGCCAGTAGTATAGCGGGGGGGATCGGGGAGCTGTTTTTT. Protein product: CASSIAGGIGELFF.

This clone was picked up one time. This chain uses TRBV21-1 with TRBJ2-2; the DNA was not compared with TRBD1, the D call given in the table. TRBV21-1 represents a pseudogene. The length of the CDR3 is 19 residues. The CDR3 DNA is TGTGCCAGCAGCGAAAAAGGGGTACGACAGGGACGTAGCACCGGGGAGCTGTTTTTT. Translation: CASSEKGVRQGRSTGELFF.

The chain recombines TRBV2 with TRBJ2-2; D is perhaps TRBD1 (5 bases). The CDR3 covers 13 residues. The V end was cut by 7 bases, the J end by 5 bases, with 11 bases between. The germline gives CDR1 SNHLY, CDR2 FYNNEI. The CDR3 here is CASTKYRTGELFF. CDR3 DNA sequence: TGTGCCAGCACTAAATACAGGACCGGGGAGCTGTTTTTT.

The CDR3 spells CASSYRDILNQPQHF. In nucleotides, the CDR3 is TGTGCCAGCAGCTATAGGGACATTCTTAACCAGCCCCAGCATTTT. The chain uses TRBV7-2 and TRBJ1-5; tentative D call: TRBD1 (6 bases). CDR3 length: 15 residues. The V and J ends lost 4 bases and 7 bases respectively, with 17 bases between them. The germline gives CDR1 SGHTA, CDR2 FQGNSA.

CDR3 region: CASTNPGEATYEQYF. CDR3 nucleotide sequence: TGTGCCAGCACCAACCCGGGAGAGGCAACCTACGAGCAGTACTTC. This rearrangement joins TRBV28 to TRBJ2-7; the D gene is possibly TRBD2 (6 bases). The germline CDR1 and CDR2 sequences are MDHEN and SYDVKM. Deletions cut 7 bases from V and 2 bases from J, with 18 bases between. The CDR3 loop spans 15 amino acids.

CDR3 residues: CATRRGNEQFF. The CDR3 DNA reads TGTGCCACCCGGCGGGGGAATGAGCAGTTCTTC. The chain joins TRBV24-1 to TRBJ2-1, with 7 bases identical to TRBD2. Germline V CDR1 and CDR2: KGHDR, SFDVKD. Trimming cost V 9 bases and J 7 bases; bases outside gene matches: 2. The CDR3 sequence is 11 residues long.

The chain has TRBV21-1 and TRBJ2-7; the D segment call TRBD2 is taken from the table without a DNA check. TRBV21-1 is a pseudogene. This CDR3 contains 16 residues. CDR3 in DNA: TGTGCCAGCAGCCAGCCCGACTTCGGAAACTCCTACGAGCAGTACTTC. Its protein product is CASSQPDFGNSYEQYF.

The J gene is TRBJ2-1, the V gene TRBV7-9, with 9 bases aligning to TRBD2. CDR3 length: 15 amino acids. The trim removed 1 base at V and 9 bases at J, leaving 7 bases unmatched. In germline, CDR1 is SEHNR, CDR2 FQNEAQ (reference sequence). This CDR3 is CASSLVLAGVSEQFF. In DNA form, the CDR3 reads TGTGCCAGCAGCTTAGTTTTAGCGGGAGTAAGTGAGCAGTTCTTC.

The chain carries TRBV5-5 and TRBJ2-4; 11 bases align to TRBD1. Germline trimming cut 4 bases from V and 0 bases from J; bases unmatched to any gene: 6. There are 17 residues in the CDR3. Per the germline V gene, CDR1 is SGHKS and CDR2 is YYEKEE (reference sequence). DNA for the CDR3: TGTGCCAGCAGCACGGACAGGGGGCTTTCAGCCAAAAACATTCAGTACTTC. It specifies CASSTDRGLSAKNIQYF.

The chain employs TRBV2 and TRBJ2-3, with 7 positions matching TRBD1. This CDR3 has 15 residues. The J segment lost 1 base and the V segment lost 6 bases, leaving 7 bases of the junction unmatched. Per germline, CDR1 SNHLY and CDR2 FYNNEI. CDR3 sequence (DNA): TGTGCCAGCAGGGGCACAGGGGCAGGCACAGATACGCAGTATTTT. It encodes CASRGTGAGTDTQYF.

CDR3 coding DNA: TGTGCCAGCAGTCGCCCGACAGGGGGTAATCAGCCCCAGCATTTT. Its translation is CASSRPTGGNQPQHF. The chain links TRBV28 to TRBJ1-5; 9 bases are shared with TRBD1. This CDR3 has 15 residues. Trimming at V came to 5 bases and at J to 4 bases, leaving 6 bases not matched to a gene. CDR1 and CDR2 (germline): MDHEN, SYDVKM.

The chain is built from TRBV18 and TRBJ1-1, with D tentatively TRBD1 (6 bases). V was cut by 6 bases and J by 1 base, with 9 bases left in between. CDR3 length equals 13 residues. From germline, CDR1 is KGHSH and CDR2 LQKENI. This chain's CDR3 is CASSRDKNTEAFF. The CDR3 bases are TGTGCCAGCTCGAGGGACAAGAACACTGAAGCTTTCTTT.

The V call is TRBV15, the J call TRBJ2-1; D is undetermined. The CDR3 totals 13 residues. V was clipped by 0 bases and J by 9 bases, with 9 bases between them. Germline V gives CDR1 LNHNV, CDR2 YYDKDF (reference sequence). The CDR3 nucleotides read TGTGCCACCAGCAGAGATTTTAACAGTGAGCAGTTCTTC. Translating gives CATSRDFNSEQFF.

Here the CDR3 reads CASSNPGTYNEQFF. The CDR3 bases are TGCGCCAGCAGCAATCCCGGTACCTACAATGAGCAGTTCTTC. This sequence joins TRBV5-1 and TRBJ2-1; D gene uncertain. CDR1 and CDR2 from the germline V gene are SGHRS and YFSETQ. V was pared by 4 bases and J by 2 bases, with 10 bases between. This CDR3 is 14 amino acids long.

The rearrangement links TRBV28 to TRBJ1-5; tentatively, D is TRBD1 (6 bases). The CDR3 is made up of 15 amino acids. V lost 1 base and J 9 bases, leaving 16 bases between the germline ends. The germline gives CDR1 MDHEN, CDR2 SYDVKM. The CDR3 here is CASSLFVTGPRPQHF. CDR3 coding DNA: TGTGCCAGCAGTTTATTCGTGACAGGCCCACGGCCCCAGCATTTT. Looking up the rest from reference TRBV28 and TRBJ1-5 gives the full variable domain: DVKVTQSSRYLVKRTGEKVFLECVQDMDHENMFWYRQDPGLGLRLIYFSYDVKMKEKGDIPEGYSVSREKKERFSLILESASTNQTSMYLCASSLFVTGPRPQHFGDGTRLSIL.

The rearrangement links TRBV28 to TRBJ2-1; TRBD2 matches 14 bases. J lost 0 bases, V lost 5 bases, and 9 bases had no gene match. The CDR3 has 19 amino acids. Germline CDR1 is MDHEN and CDR2 is SYDVKM. As DNA, the CDR3 is TGTGCCAGCAGTCCGGGACTAGCGGGAGCGACGAGCTCCTACAATGAGCAGTTCTTC. Amino acids: CASSPGLAGATSSYNEQFF.

The chain has TRBV3-1 (or the pseudogene TRBV3-2) and TRBJ1-1; possible D gene TRBD1, 5 bases. Trimming removed 4 bases at V and 5 bases at J, with 14 bases between. The CDR3 is 14 residues long. Germline V gene data show CDR1 as LGHDT and CDR2 as YNNKEL (reference sequence). This CDR3 reads CASSPLGGGTEAFF. In nucleotides, the CDR3 is TGTGCCAGCAGCCCCCTGGGGGGAGGGACTGAAGCTTTCTTT.

The chain carries TRBV5-1 and TRBJ2-7; tentatively, D is TRBD2 (6 bases). The V end lost 4 bases, the J end lost 1 base, and 15 bases lay between the germline ends. This CDR3 is built from 15 residues. The germline gives CDR1 SGHRS, CDR2 YFSETQ. CDR3 region: CASSEGLGPSYEQYF. CDR3 coding DNA: TGCGCCAGCAGCGAGGGACTTGGGCCTTCCTACGAGCAGTACTTC. The full variable domain, with the rest looked up from reference TRBV5-1 and TRBJ2-7, is KAGVTQTPRYLIKTRGQQVTLSCSPISGHRSVSWYQQTPGQGLQFLFEYFSETQRNKGNFPGRFSGRQFSNSRSEMNVSTLELGDSALYLCASSEGLGPSYEQYFGPGTRLTVT.

The sample holds a few counts of this clone. The chain couples TRBV4-2 to TRBJ2-5; D unresolved. The CDR3 sequence is 13 residues long. Per the germline V gene, CDR1 is LGHNA and CDR2 is YNFKEQ. The V end was cut by 4 bases, the J end by 4 bases, with 10 bases between. CDR3 protein: CASSPISVETQYF. As DNA, the CDR3 is TGTGCCAGCAGCCCGATTTCGGTAGAGACCCAGTACTTC.

This rearrangement joins TRBV25-1 to TRBJ2-5; 10 nucleotides match TRBD1. The V and J ends lost 2 bases and 5 bases, in that order; junction bases with no gene match: 14. This CDR3 region has 18 residues. The germline CDR1 and CDR2 sequences are MGHDK and SYGVNS. The DNA for the CDR3 is TGTGCCAGCAGTGAAACCCCCCAAACGACAGGGGGCTGGGAGACCCAGTACTTC. It encodes CASSETPQTTGGWETQYF.

The genes are TRBV7-2 and TRBJ2-7, with D unresolved. Looked up from germline, CDR1 is SGHTA and CDR2 is FQGNSA. The V end lost 3 bases, the J end lost 7 bases, and 10 bases lay between the germline ends. This CDR3 region has 12 residues. CDR3 amino acids: CASSFSAREQYF. The CDR3 DNA is TGTGCCAGCAGCTTCTCAGCGCGTGAGCAGTACTTC. Using reference TRBV7-2 and TRBJ2-7 for the parts outside the CDR3, the full variable domain is GAGVSQSPSNKVTEKGKDVELRCDPISGHTALYWYRQSLGQGLEFLIYFQGNSAPDKSGLPSDRFSAERTGGSVSTLTIQRTQQEDSAVYLCASSFSAREQYFGPGTRLTVT.

The CDR3 DNA follows: TGTGCCAGCAGCCACTCCGGAGCGGGCCACACCGGGGAGCTGTTTTTT. Translated: CASSHSGAGHTGELFF. The chain combines TRBV5-5 with TRBJ2-2, with D possibly being TRBD2 (6 bases). V was shortened by 4 bases and J by 3 bases, with 16 bases between the two germline ends. CDR3 length: 16 amino acids. Germline V CDR1 and CDR2: SGHKS, YYEKEE (reference sequence).

The chain has TRBV7-2 and TRBJ2-3; 8 positions match TRBD2. CDR1 is SGHTA, CDR2 FQGNSA, per germline. V dropped 4 bases and J dropped 6; count of bases not matched to a gene: 6. The CDR3 loop spans 14 amino acids. The DNA of the CDR3 is TGTGCCAGCAGCTCAGCGGGAGCACGGGATACGCAGTATTTT. Translating gives CASSSAGARDTQYF.

The chain employs TRBV19 and TRBJ1-3; no definite D call. The CDR3 has 14 amino acids. Germline V lookup: CDR1 LNHDA, CDR2 SQIVND (reference sequence). Deletions cut 5 bases from V and 3 bases from J, with 11 bases between. This chain's CDR3 is CASSPPVVGNTIYF. The CDR3 nucleotides are TGTGCCAGTAGTCCCCCTGTCGTTGGAAACACCATATATTTT.

This clone was counted between two and nine times. This chain links TRBV9 with TRBJ2-1; D is uncertain. Per germline, CDR1 SGDLS and CDR2 YYNGEE. CDR3 length equals 11 residues. Trimming stripped 3 bases from V and 8 bases from J, with 6 bases between. CDR3 nucleotides: TGTGCCAGCAGCGCGTTAGATGAGCAGTTCTTC. It specifies CASSALDEQFF.

The V and J genes are TRBV30 and TRBJ2-1, with 8 nucleotides matching TRBD1. CDR1 and CDR2 (germline): GTSNPN, SVGIG (reference sequence). CDR3 length: 15 residues. The V gene end was trimmed by 0 bases and the J gene end by 4 bases; junction bases not matched to a gene: 5. CDR3: CAWSVPGGLYNEQFF. The CDR3 nucleotides are TGTGCCTGGAGTGTACCAGGGGGCCTTTACAATGAGCAGTTCTTC.